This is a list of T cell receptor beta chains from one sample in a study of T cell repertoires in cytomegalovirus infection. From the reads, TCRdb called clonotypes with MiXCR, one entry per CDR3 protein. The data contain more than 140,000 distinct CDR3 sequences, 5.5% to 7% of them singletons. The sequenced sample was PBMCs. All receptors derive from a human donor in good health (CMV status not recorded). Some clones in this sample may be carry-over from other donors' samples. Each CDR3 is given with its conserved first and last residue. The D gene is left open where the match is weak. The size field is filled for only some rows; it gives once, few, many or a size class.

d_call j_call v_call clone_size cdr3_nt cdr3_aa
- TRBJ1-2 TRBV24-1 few TGTGCCACCAGTGACTCGGGACGCAGCTATGGCTACACCTTC CATSDSGRSYGYTF
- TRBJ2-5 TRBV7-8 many TGTGCCAGCAGCCCTCTACCAGGACTCGGGGAGACCCAGTACTTC CASSPLPGLGETQYF
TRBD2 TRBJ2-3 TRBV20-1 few TGCAGTGCTAGGCTAGCGGGCACAGATACGCAGTATTTT CSARLAGTDTQYF
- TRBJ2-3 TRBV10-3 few TGTGCCATCGAGGCCAGCGGCCACCGCACAGATACGCAGTATTTT CAIEASGHRTDTQYF
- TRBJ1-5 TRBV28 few TGTGCCAGCAGCATTCGGGGGGGAGATCAGCCCCAGCATTTT CASSIRGGDQPQHF
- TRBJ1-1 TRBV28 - TGTGCCAGCAGTTCCCTCGGCGGGCCCCCCGTCACTGAAGCTTTCTTT CASSSLGGPPVTEAFF
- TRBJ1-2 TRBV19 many TGTGCCAGTAATCAGGGTGACCACTATGGCTACACCTTC CASNQGDHYGYTF
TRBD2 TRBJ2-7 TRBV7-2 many TGTGCCAGCAGCCGCACTAGCGGGGGAATGGAGCAGTACTTC CASSRTSGGMEQYF
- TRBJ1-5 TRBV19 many TGTGCCACCCGATCGCAGGGCGGGGGTCAGCCCCAGCATTTT CATRSQGGGQPQHF
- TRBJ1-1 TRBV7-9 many TGTGCCAGCAGCTTAGCGTTGAACACTGAAGCTTTCTTT CASSLALNTEAFF
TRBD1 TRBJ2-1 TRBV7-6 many TGTGCCAGCAGCTTAAATAGGGGGCAAGCCTTGGTGGTCGGTGAGCAGTTCTTC CASSLNRGQALVVGEQFF
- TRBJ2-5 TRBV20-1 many TGCAGTGCCAGATCGAGCCGGGAGCAGACCCAGTACTTC CSARSSREQTQYF
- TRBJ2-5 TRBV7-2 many TGTGCCAGCAGCTTCGACCCCGGGAAAGAGACCCAGTACTTC CASSFDPGKETQYF
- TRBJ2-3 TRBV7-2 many TGTGCCAGCAGCCTAGGAGGGGTTGGAGATACGCAGTATTTT CASSLGGVGDTQYF
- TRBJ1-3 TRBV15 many TGTGCCACCAGCAGAGCGGTACAGGCTGGAAACACCATATATTTT CATSRAVQAGNTIYF
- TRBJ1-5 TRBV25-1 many TGTGCCAGCAGCGGTGCCAATCAGCCCCAGCATTTT CASSGANQPQHF
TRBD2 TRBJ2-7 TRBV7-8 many TGTGCCAGCAGCGCGGGGGGCATCCTCTCCTACGAGCAGTACTTC CASSAGGILSYEQYF
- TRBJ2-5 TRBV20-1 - TGCAGTGCCCGCGAGGGGAGGCTTCAAGAGACCCAGTACTTC CSAREGRLQETQYF